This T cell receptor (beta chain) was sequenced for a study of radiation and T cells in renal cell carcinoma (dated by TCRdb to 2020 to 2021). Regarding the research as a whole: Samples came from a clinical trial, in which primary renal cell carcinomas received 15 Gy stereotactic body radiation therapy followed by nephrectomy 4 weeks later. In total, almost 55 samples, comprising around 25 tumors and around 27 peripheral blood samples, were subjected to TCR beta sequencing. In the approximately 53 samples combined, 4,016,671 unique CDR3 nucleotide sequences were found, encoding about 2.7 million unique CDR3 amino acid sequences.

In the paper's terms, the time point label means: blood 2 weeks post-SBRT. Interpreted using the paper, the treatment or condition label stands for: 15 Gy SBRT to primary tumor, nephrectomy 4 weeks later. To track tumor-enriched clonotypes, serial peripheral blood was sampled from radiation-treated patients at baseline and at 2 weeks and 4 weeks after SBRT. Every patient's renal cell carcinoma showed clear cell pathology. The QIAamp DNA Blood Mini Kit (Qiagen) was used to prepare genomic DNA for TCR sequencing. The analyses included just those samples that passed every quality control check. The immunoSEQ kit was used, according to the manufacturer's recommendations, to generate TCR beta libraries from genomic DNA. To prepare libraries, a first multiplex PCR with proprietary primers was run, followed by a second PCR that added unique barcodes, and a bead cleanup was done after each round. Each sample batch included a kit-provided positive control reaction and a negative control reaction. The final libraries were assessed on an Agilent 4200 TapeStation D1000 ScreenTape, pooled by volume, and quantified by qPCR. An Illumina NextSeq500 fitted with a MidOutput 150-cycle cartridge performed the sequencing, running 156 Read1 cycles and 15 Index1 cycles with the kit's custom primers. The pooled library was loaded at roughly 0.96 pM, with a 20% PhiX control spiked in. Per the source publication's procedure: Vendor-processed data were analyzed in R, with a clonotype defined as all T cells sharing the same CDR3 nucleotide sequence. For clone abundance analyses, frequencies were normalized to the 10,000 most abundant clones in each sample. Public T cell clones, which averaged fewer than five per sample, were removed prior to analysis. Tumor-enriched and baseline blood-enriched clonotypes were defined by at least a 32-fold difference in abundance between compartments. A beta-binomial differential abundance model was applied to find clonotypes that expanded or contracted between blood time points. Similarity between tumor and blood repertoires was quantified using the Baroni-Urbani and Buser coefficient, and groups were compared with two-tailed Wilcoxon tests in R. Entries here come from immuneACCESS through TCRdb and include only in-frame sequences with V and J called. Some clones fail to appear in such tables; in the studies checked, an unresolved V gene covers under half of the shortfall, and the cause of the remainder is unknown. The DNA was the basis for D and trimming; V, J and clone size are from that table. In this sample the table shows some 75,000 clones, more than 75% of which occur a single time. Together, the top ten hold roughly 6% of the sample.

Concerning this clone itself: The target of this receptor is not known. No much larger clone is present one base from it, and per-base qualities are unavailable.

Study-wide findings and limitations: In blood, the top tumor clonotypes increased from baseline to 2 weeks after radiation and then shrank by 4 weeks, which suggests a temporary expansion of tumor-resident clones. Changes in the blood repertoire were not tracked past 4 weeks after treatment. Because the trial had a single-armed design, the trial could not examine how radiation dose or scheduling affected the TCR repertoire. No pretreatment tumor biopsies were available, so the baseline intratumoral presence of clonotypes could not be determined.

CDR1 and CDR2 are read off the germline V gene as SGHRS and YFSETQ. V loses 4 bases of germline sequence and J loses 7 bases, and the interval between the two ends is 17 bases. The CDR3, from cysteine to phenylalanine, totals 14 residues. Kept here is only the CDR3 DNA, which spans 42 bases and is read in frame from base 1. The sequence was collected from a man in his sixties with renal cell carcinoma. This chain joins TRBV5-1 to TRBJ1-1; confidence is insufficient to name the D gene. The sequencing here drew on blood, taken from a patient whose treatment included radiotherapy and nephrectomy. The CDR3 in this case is CASSQDWVAVEAFF. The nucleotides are TGCGCCAGCAGCCAGGACTGGGTGGCAGTTGAAGCTTTCTTT.